This TCR beta chain was observed in a study of cytomegalovirus exposure and HLA in healthy donors. For the study at large: Some 77 million unique TCRs from HLA-typed donors were held in an early release of data.

Amplification used 60 Vbeta primers and 13 Jbeta primers. TCRdb keeps only in-frame clones here, not all; method: immunoSEQ multiplex PCR. The sample records 150,000 to 180,000 clones, 75% being singletons. The CDR3 has 19 amino acids. Per the germline V gene, CDR1 is MNHEY and CDR2 is SMNVEV (reference sequence). V lost 4 bases to trimming and J lost 4 bases; unmatched junction nucleotides: 18. As regards this clone: The antigen remains undetermined.

Study-wide findings and caveats: In a later analysis, a missense DCLRE1C variant was linked to TCR beta V- and J-gene trimming. The study listed approximately 160 cytomegalovirus-associated TCR beta chains.

The TCR comes from a man younger than 30 in good health and CMV-seronegative. Source material: PBMCs. The J gene is TRBJ2-3, the V gene TRBV27; 9 positions agree with TRBD2. CDR3 nucleotide sequence: TGTGCCAGCAGTTCACCTTTACCCCCGGGACTAGCTACATCAGATACGCAGTATTTT. This encodes CASSSPLPPGLATSDTQYF.